This T cell receptor (beta chain) derives from a study of early T cells in non-severe SARS-CoV-2 infection. Study summary: Unpaired chains resulted from sequencing bulk RNA of unsorted whole blood. Study-level findings and limits: Private and CD4 specificities were missed by VDJdb matching, which favored anti-spike CD8 responses.

This clonotype showed up just a few times. The antigen is not known. The protocol attached unique molecular identifiers to individual cDNA molecules. TCRdb re-called the 5' RACE reads through MiXCR, storing one row per CDR3 protein. The sample yields tens of thousands of distinct CDR3 sequences, roughly 7.9% seen once. Germline CDR1 is GTSNPN and CDR2 is SVGIG (reference sequence). The CDR3 covers 14 residues. Trimming removed 4 bases at V and 9 bases at J, with 16 bases between. The material sequenced was whole blood, taken at baseline. The clonotype was recovered from an adult who was a healthcare worker with PCR-confirmed SARS-CoV-2 infection or an uninfected control (not recorded which). The chain carries TRBV30 and TRBJ1-6; D is uncertain. The CDR3 DNA sequence: TGTGCCTGGACCCGCCGGGCAGTAGCTTCACCCCTCCACTTT. Translating gives CAWTRRAVASPLHF.